The clone carrying this TCR beta chain was picked up many times. Its cognate antigen is unknown. V was clipped by 2 bases and J by 1 base, with 5 bases between them. CDR3 size: 13 residues. Broader study findings: Tumor-infiltrating Treg TCR alpha and beta sequences overlapped most with tumor naive CD4+ T cells, then blood naive.

TCRdb ran MiXCR on the 5' RACE reads and lists one entry per CDR3 protein. The table records nearly 55,000 distinct CDR3 sequences, 24% of them present only once. The receptor's source is a female donor with breast cancer. This chain links TRBV12-3 or TRBV12-4 with TRBJ1-1, with a possible D match to TRBD1 (5 bases). Sample: tumor-infiltrating naive CD4+ T cells sorted from the breast tumor. Subset reported: naive CD4+ T cells, CD4+CD45RA+CD25-. CDR3 coding DNA: TGTGCCAGCAGTTTACAGGGGAACACTGAAGCTTTCTTT. The encoded protein is CASSLQGNTEAFF.